What follows is one TCR beta chain and its context. Its antigen is unknown. No much larger clonotype is one base removed from it; base qualities were not supplied. Sequencing took place on an Illumina MiSeq. The public reads were run again by TCRdb, first through fastp at Q25 and then through MiXCR, and only productive beta chains were kept. Rows matching on CDR3 protein sequence are summarized as one entry with the most common DNA and genes. The sample table records approximately 9,800 distinct CDR3 sequences; roughly 20% of these occur just once. The biggest ten clones account for around 5.4% of the sample. The CDR3 spans 15 residues, from the cysteine through the phenylalanine. Just the 45-base CDR3 DNA is kept, in frame starting at base 1. Unmatched junction bases come to 14, with V trimmed by 8 bases and J by 6 bases. For CDR1 and CDR2, the germline V gene (reference sequence) lists DFQATT and SNEGSKA.

The sample originates from a study of liver allograft versus peripheral blood T cells (dated by TCRdb to about 2020). A note on the overall study: The study compared T cell receptor repertoires found within transplanted livers against repertoires in the peripheral blood of liver transplant recipients. The investigation overall reported the following: The T cell receptor repertoires within liver allografts were reported to be different from the T cell receptor repertoires detected in peripheral blood.

This TCR was recovered from a human patient who had a liver transplant. After a transplant, certain T cells may trace back to the graft donor. The chain is assembled from TRBV20-1 and TRBJ2-1; 9 nucleotides in the junction match TRBD2. The CDR3 sequence is CSQFTSGRAGNEQFF. The sequenced DNA is TGCAGTCAATTCACTAGCGGGCGAGCAGGCAATGAGCAGTTCTTC.